The entry that follows covers one TCR beta chain sequence. The data stem from a study of blood T cell repertoires in COVID-19. Study-wide context: Samples representing acute and convalescent COVID-19 were sourced from the United States, Italy and Spain.

Recruitment covered 20 to 25 US areas and drew participants whose ages spanned 18 to 89 years. Donors were grouped by their self-reported clinical history. Libraries were prepared by immunoSEQ multiplex PCR; TCRdb keeps only in-frame clonotypes and omits some of them. The sample has some 410,000 clones; around nine tenths are singletons. The sequencing input was PBMCs or T cells enriched from blood (not recorded which). This clonotype was sampled from a woman younger than 45 with acute COVID-19.

For the CDR3, the DNA is TGCGCCAGCAGTGATAGGAAGACTAGCGGACAAGAGACCCAGTACTTC. It codes for CASSDRKTSGQETQYF. This sequence joins TRBV10-2 and TRBJ2-5, with 9 bases matching TRBD2. V shed 3 bases and J 2 bases; nucleotides not matched to a gene: 7. Germline V gene lookup returns CDR1 WSHSY and CDR2 SAAADI. CDR3 length: 16 residues.